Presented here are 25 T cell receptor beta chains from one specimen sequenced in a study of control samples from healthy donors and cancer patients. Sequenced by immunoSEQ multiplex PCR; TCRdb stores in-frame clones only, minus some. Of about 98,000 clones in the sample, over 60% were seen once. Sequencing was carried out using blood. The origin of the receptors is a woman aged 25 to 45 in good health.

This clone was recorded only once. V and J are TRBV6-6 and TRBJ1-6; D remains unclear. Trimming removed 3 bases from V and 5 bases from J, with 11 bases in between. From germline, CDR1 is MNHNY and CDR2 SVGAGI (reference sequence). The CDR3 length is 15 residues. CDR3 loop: CASSYPSLDNSPLHF. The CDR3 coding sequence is TGTGCCAGCAGTTATCCCTCACTTGATAATTCACCCCTCCACTTT.

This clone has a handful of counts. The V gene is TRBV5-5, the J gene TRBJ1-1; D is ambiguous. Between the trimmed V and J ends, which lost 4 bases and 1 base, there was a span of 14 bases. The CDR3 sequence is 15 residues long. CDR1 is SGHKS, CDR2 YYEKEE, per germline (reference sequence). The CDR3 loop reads CASSVELSQNTEAFF. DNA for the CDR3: TGTGCCAGCAGCGTAGAACTGAGTCAGAACACTGAAGCTTTCTTT.

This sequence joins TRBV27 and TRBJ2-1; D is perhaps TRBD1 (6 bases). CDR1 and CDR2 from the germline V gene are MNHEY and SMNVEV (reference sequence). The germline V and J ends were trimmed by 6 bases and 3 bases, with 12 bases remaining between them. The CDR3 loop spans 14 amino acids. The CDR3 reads CASRSTGNYNEQFF. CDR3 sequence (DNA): TGTGCCAGCAGGTCAACAGGGAACTACAATGAGCAGTTCTTC.

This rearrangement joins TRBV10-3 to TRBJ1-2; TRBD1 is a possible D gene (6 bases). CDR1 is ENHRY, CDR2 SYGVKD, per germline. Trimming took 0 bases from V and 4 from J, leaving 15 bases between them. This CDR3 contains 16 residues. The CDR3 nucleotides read TGTGCCATCAGTGAGTCTAGACAGGTGGGCTTCTATGGCTACACCTTC. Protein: CAISESRQVGFYGYTF.

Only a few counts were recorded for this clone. The CDR3 loop reads CASSRGTGGHTEAFF. CDR3 DNA: TGCGCCAGCAGCCGCGGTACAGGGGGGCACACTGAAGCTTTCTTT. This chain uses TRBV4-3 with TRBJ1-1; 8 positions agree with TRBD1. The CDR3 contains 15 residues. V was pared by 4 bases and J by 3 bases, with 7 bases of the junction left unmatched. Germline V gene lookup returns CDR1 LGHNA and CDR2 YSLEER.

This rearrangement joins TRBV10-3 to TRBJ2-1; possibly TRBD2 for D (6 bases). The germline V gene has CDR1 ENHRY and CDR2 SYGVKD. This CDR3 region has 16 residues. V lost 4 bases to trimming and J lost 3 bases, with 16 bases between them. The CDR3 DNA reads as TGTGCCATCAGTGGTTCTGGGGGGTGGAGCTACAATGAGCAGTTCTTC. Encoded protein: CAISGSGGWSYNEQFF.

Here the CDR3 reads CASSPQAGASYEQYF. CDR3 bases: TGTGCCAGCAGCCCCCAGGCCGGGGCCTCCTACGAGCAGTACTTC. V gene TRBV7-2 combines with J gene TRBJ2-7; D is perhaps TRBD1 or TRBD2 (5 bases each). This CDR3 has 15 residues. CDR1 is SGHTA and CDR2 is FQGNSA in the germline V gene. The ends were cut back, 5 bases at V and 0 bases at J, with 14 bases in the middle.

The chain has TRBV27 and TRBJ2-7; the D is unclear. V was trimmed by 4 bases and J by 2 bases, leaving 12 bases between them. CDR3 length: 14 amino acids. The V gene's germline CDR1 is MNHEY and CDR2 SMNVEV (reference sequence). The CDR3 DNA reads TGTGCCAGCAGTTCGAGTCGCCTAGCCTACGAGCAGTACTTC. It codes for CASSSSRLAYEQYF.

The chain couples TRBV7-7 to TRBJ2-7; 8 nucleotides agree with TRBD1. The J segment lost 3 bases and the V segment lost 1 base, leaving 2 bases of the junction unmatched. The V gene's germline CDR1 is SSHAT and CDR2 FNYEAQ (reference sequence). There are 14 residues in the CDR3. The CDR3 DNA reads TGTGCCAGCAGCTTAGGCGGACAGGGCTACGAGCAGTACTTC. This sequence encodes CASSLGGQGYEQYF. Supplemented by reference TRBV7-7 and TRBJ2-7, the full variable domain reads GAGVSQSPRYKVTKRGQDVTLRCDPISSHATLYWYQQALGQGPEFLTYFNYEAQPDKSGLPSDRFSAERPEGSISTLTIQRTEQRDSAMYRCASSLGGQGYEQYFGPGTRLTVT.

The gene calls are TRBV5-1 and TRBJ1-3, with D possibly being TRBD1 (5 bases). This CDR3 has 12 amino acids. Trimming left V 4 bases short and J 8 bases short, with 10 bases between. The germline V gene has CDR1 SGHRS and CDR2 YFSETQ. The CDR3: CASSPQGHTIYF. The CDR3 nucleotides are TGCGCCAGCAGCCCTCAGGGTCACACCATATATTTT.

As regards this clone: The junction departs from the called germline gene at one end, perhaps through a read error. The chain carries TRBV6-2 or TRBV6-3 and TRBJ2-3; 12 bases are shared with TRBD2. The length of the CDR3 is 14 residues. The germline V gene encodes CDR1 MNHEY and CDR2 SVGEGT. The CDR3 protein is CASSYPSGLAGRFF. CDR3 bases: TGTGCCAGCAGTTACCCCTCGGGACTAGCGGGCCGATTTTTT.

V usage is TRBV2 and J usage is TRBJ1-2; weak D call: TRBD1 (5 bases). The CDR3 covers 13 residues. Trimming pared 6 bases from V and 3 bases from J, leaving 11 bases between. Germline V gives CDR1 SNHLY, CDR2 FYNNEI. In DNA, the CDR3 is TGTGCCAGCAGGAGGGGATGGGACTATGGCTACACCTTC. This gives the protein CASRRGWDYGYTF.

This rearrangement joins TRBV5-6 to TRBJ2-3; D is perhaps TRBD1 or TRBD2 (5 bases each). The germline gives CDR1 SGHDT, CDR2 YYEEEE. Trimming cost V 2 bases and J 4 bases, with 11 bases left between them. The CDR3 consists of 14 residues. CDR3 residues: CASSFVGDPDTQYF. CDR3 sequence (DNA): TGTGCCAGCAGCTTTGTAGGGGACCCAGATACGCAGTATTTT. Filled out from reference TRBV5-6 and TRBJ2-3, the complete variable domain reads DAGVTQSPTHLIKTRGQQVTLRCSPKSGHDTVSWYQQALGQGPQFIFQYYEEEERQRGNFPDRFSGHQFPNYSSELNVNALLLGDSALYLCASSFVGDPDTQYFGPGTRLTVL.

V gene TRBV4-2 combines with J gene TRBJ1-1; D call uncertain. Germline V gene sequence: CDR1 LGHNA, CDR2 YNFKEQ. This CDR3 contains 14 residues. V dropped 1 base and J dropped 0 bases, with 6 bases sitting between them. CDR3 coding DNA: TGTGCCAGCAGCCAAGTCGGGATGAACACTGAAGCTTTCTTT. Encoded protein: CASSQVGMNTEAFF.

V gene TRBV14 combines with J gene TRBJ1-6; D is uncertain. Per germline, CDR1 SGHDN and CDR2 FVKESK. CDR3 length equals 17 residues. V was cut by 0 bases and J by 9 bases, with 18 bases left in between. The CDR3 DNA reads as TGTGCCAGCAGCCAAGATCTGGTCGGGGTAATAGGTTCACCCCTCCACTTT. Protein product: CASSQDLVGVIGSPLHF.

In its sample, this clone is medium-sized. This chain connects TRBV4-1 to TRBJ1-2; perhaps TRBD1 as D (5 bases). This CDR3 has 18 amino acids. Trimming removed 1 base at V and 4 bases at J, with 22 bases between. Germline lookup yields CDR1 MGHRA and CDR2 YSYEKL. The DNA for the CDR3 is TGCGCCAGCAGCCAAGGGGACGGGGCGACAGCGCCTTTCTATGGCTACACCTTC. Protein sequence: CASSQGDGATAPFYGYTF.

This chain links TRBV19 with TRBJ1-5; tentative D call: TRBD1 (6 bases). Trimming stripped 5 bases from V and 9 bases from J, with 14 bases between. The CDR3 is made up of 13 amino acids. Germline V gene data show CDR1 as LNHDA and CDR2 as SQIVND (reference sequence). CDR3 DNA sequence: TGTGCCAGTAGTGAGGGGGGTCGAGGGCCCCAGCATTTT. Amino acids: CASSEGGRGPQHF.

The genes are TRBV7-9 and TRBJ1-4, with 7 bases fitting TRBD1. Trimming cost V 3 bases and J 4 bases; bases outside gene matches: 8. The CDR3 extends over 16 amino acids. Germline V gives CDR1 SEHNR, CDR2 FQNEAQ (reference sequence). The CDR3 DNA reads TGTGCCAGCAGCTTCTCCGGAGGGACAGTTAATGAAAAACTGTTTTTT. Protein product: CASSFSGGTVNEKLFF.

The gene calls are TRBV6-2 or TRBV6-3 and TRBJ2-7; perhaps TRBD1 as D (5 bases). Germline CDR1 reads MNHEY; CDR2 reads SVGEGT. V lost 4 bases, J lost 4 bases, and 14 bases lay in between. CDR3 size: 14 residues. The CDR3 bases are TGTGCCAGCAGTTTCGAGACAGCAGGTTACGAGCAGTACTTC. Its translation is CASSFETAGYEQYF.

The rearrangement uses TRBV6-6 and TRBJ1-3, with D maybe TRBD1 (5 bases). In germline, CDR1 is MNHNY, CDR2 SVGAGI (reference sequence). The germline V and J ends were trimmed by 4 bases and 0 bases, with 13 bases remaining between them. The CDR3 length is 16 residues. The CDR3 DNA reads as TGTGCCAGCAGTTCCGGGACGGCGGGCTCTGGAAACACCATATATTTT. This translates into CASSSGTAGSGNTIYF.

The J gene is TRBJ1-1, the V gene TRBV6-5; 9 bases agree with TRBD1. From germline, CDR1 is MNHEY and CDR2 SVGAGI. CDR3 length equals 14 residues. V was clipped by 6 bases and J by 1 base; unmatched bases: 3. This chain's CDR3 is CASSTTGGNTEAFF. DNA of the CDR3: TGTGCCAGCAGCACGACAGGGGGGAACACTGAAGCTTTCTTT.

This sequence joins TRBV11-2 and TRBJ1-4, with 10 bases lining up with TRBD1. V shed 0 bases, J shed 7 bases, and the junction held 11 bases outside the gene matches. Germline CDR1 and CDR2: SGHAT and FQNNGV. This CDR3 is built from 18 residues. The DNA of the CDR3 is TGTGCCAGCAGCTTAGATGGGCTTAGACAGGGGGCTCGTGAAAAACTGTTTTTT. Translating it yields CASSLDGLRQGAREKLFF.

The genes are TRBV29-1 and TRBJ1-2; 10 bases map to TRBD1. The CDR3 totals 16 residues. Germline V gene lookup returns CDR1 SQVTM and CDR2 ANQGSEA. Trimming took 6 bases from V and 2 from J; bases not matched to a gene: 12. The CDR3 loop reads CSVNGGSGQGNYGYTF. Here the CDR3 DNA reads TGCAGCGTCAATGGTGGGTCGGGACAGGGGAACTATGGCTACACCTTC. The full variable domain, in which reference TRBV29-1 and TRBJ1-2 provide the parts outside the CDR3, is SAVISQKPSRDICQRGTSLTIQCQVDSQVTMMFWYRQQPGQSLTLIATANQGSEATYESGFVIDKFPISRPNLTFSTLTVSNMSPEDSSIYLCSVNGGSGQGNYGYTFGSGTRLTVV.

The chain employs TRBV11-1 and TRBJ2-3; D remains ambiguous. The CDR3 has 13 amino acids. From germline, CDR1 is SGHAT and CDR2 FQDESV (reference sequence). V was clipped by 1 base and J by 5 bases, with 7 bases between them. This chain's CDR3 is CASSLVYQDTQYF. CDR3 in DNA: TGTGCCAGCAGCTTAGTCTACCAAGATACGCAGTATTTT.

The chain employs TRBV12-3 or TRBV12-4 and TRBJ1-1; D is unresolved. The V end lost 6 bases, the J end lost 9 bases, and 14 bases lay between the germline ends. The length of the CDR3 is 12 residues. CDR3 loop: CASSPIGRQAFF. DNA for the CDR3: TGTGCCAGCAGCCCCATCGGGAGGCAAGCTTTCTTT.